Below, 22 T cell receptor beta chains from the same sample are listed, as sequenced in a study. TCRdb reanalysed the 5' RACE reads using MiXCR and keeps one entry per CDR3 protein. The table lists fewer than 40,000 distinct CDR3 sequences, less than 25% of them singletons. Sequencing used memory CD4+ T cells sorted from blood. Subset denoted: memory CD4+ T cells, CD4+CD45RO+CD25-. These receptors all stem from a female donor with breast cancer.

This clonotype was counted between two and nine times. The chain joins TRBV7-9 to TRBJ2-1; D remains unclear. There are 12 residues in the CDR3. Looked up from germline, CDR1 is SEHNR and CDR2 is FQNEAQ (reference sequence). V shed 3 bases and J shed 9 bases, with 9 bases lying between them. The CDR3 region has the DNA TGTGCCAGCAGCTTTTACGAGGTTGAGCAGTTCTTC. Amino acid sequence: CASSFYEVEQFF.

This clonotype was counted only a few times. The chain has TRBV5-1 and TRBJ2-7; 9 bases line up with TRBD1. J was trimmed by 4 bases and V by 1 base; bases with no gene match: 6. The length of the CDR3 is 15 residues. CDR1 and CDR2 from the germline V gene are SGHRS and YFSETQ. CDR3 in DNA: TGCGCCAGCAGCTTGTACGGGACAGGGAGATACGAGCAGTACTTC. As protein: CASSLYGTGRYEQYF.

This clonotype has only a few counts. The chain joins TRBV7-2 to TRBJ2-1; weak D call: TRBD1 (6 bases). Trimming shortened V by 2 bases and J by 4 bases, and 12 bases separated the two germline ends. This CDR3 is 15 amino acids long. Looked up from germline, CDR1 is SGHTA and CDR2 is FQGNSA. CDR3 amino acids: CASSLLGGTYNEQFF. DNA of the CDR3: TGTGCCAGCAGCTTATTAGGGGGTACTTACAATGAGCAGTTCTTC.

This clonotype showed up many times. The V call is TRBV6-5, the J call TRBJ1-2; no definite D call. Germline V gene sequence: CDR1 MNHEY, CDR2 SVGAGI. Between the trimmed V and J ends, which lost 6 bases and 0 bases, there was a span of 8 bases. CDR3 length equals 13 residues. The CDR3: CASRQFSNYGYTF. The CDR3 nucleotides read TGTGCCAGCAGGCAGTTTTCTAACTATGGCTACACCTTC.

The chain employs TRBV6-1 and TRBJ2-7; possibly TRBD2 for D (5 bases). The V gene lost 2 bases and the J gene lost 2 bases, with 13 bases spanning the gap. Germline V CDR1 and CDR2: MNHNS, SASEGT. The CDR3 consists of 15 residues. The chain's CDR3 is CASSESRRSTYEQYF. The CDR3 bases are TGTGCCAGCAGTGAATCCAGGAGGAGCACCTACGAGCAGTACTTC.

The rearrangement links TRBV6-6 to TRBJ1-1; D might be TRBD1 (5 bases). The V gene lost 2 bases and the J gene lost 8 bases, with 15 bases spanning the gap. CDR1 is MNHNY and CDR2 is SVGAGI in the germline V gene (reference sequence). CDR3 length equals 14 residues. CDR3 DNA sequence: TGTGCCAGCAGTTACGGGGTCGGCGGGACGGAAGCTTTCTTT. Translated: CASSYGVGGTEAFF.

With regard to this clonotype: An end of the junction does not agree with germline; a read error may underlie this. The rearrangement uses TRBV2 and TRBJ1-1, with a possible D match to TRBD1 (5 bases). The CDR3 extends over 14 amino acids. The V gene's germline CDR1 is SNHLY and CDR2 FYNNEI. CDR3 region: CASTRDGMNTGAFF. Here the CDR3 DNA reads TGTGCCAGCACCCGGGACGGAATGAACACTGGAGCTTTCTTT. The whole variable domain, remainder taken from reference TRBV2 and TRBJ1-1, is EPEVTQTPSHQVTQMGQEVILRCVPISNHLYFYWYRQILGQKVEFLVSFYNNEISEKSEIFDDQFSVERPDGSNFTLKIRSTKLEDSAMYFCASTRDGMNTGAFFGQGTRLTVV.

This clonotype was picked up many times. The gene calls are TRBV20-1 and TRBJ1-5, with TRBD1 matching over 7 bases. This CDR3 spans 16 amino acids. The germline V gene encodes CDR1 DFQATT and CDR2 SNEGSKA (reference sequence). The V segment lost 3 bases and the J segment 7 bases; nucleotides outside the gene matches: 15. The CDR3 sequence is CSARGDRDPVGQPQHF. The CDR3 DNA is TGCAGTGCTAGGGGCGACAGGGACCCCGTGGGACAGCCCCAGCATTTT.

In its sample, this clonotype was seen a few times. This chain links TRBV11-2 with TRBJ2-5; D may match TRBD1 or TRBD2 (5 bases each). Germline values: CDR1 SGHAT, CDR2 FQNNGV. V was cut by 3 bases and J by 5 bases, with 19 bases left in between. The CDR3 has 16 amino acids. CDR3 coding DNA: TGTGCCAGCAGCTTTTCGCCCGAGGGCTGGGGGGAGACCCAGTACTTC. It translates to CASSFSPEGWGETQYF.

This clonotype was recorded many times. The J gene is TRBJ2-1, the V gene TRBV6-1, with TRBD2 as a possible D gene (6 bases). Germline CDR1 is MNHNS and CDR2 is SASEGT. The CDR3 extends over 15 amino acids. V shed 3 bases and J shed 2 bases, with 11 bases lying between them. This CDR3 reads CASSDGGTTYNEQFF. The CDR3 region has the DNA TGTGCCAGCAGTGATGGAGGGACGACCTACAATGAGCAGTTCTTC.

V is TRBV18 and J is TRBJ2-5; D might be TRBD1 (6 bases). Germline CDR1 and CDR2: KGHSH and LQKENI. Trimming removed 5 bases from V and 2 bases from J, with 12 bases in between. CDR3 size: 14 residues. This CDR3 reads CASSKGELQETQYF. CDR3 nucleotide sequence: TGTGCCAGCTCAAAGGGGGAGCTACAAGAGACCCAGTACTTC.

This clonotype showed up many times. The rearrangement joins TRBV9 to TRBJ2-5, with a weak D call TRBD2 (6 bases). Germline V gives CDR1 SGDLS, CDR2 YYNGEE. Trimming pared 4 bases from V and 2 bases from J, leaving 12 bases between. The CDR3 contains 14 residues. The CDR3 here is CASSLVSGQETQYF. The DNA of the CDR3 is TGTGCCAGCAGCCTCGTTAGCGGACAAGAGACCCAGTACTTC.

This clonotype was picked up many times. The chain couples TRBV10-3 to TRBJ1-5, with a tentative D call TRBD1 (5 bases). Germline V lookup: CDR1 ENHRY, CDR2 SYGVKD. CDR3 length: 13 residues. Trimming shortened V by 9 bases and J by 3 bases, and 12 bases separated the two germline ends. CDR3 region: CAIRRGYNQPQHF. The CDR3 DNA is TGTGCCATTCGGCGGGGGTACAATCAGCCCCAGCATTTT.

The chain recombines TRBV3-1 with TRBJ2-2, with unresolved D. Germline values: CDR1 LGHDT, CDR2 YNNKEL (reference sequence). With 4 bases removed from V and 0 bases from J, the gap between germline ends came to 9 bases. CDR3 length: 15 amino acids. CDR3 amino acids: CASSRTDANTGELFF. In DNA, the CDR3 is TGTGCCAGCAGCCGGACCGACGCGAACACCGGGGAGCTGTTTTTT.

The V and J genes are TRBV27 and TRBJ1-1, with TRBD1 matching 7 bases. The germline gives CDR1 MNHEY, CDR2 SMNVEV (reference sequence). Unmatched junction bases numbered 11, after V lost 4 bases and J lost 9 bases. This CDR3 has 14 amino acids. For the CDR3, the DNA is TGTGCCAGCAGTTGTAATAGGGGGCCGACGAAAGCTTTCTTT. Its translation is CASSCNRGPTKAFF.

With respect to this clonotype: Sequence at one end of the junction differs from germline and may be a read error. The V call is TRBV7-9, the J call TRBJ2-4; D tentatively fits TRBD1 or TRBD2 (5 bases each). Germline values: CDR1 SEHNR, CDR2 FQNEAQ (reference sequence). There are 14 residues in the CDR3. CDR3 sequence: CTSRDPLAKNIQYF. The CDR3 nucleotides are TGTACCAGCCGGGACCCCCTAGCCAAAAACATTCAGTACTTC.

This clonotype was seen a handful of times. CDR3: CASSFWTSGRFTYEQYF. The CDR3 nucleotides are TGCGCCAGCAGCTTCTGGACTAGCGGGAGGTTTACCTACGAGCAGTACTTC. The chain carries TRBV5-1 and TRBJ2-7, with 14 bases fitting TRBD2. The CDR3 spans 17 residues. Germline CDR1 reads SGHRS; CDR2 reads YFSETQ. V shed 2 bases and J 2 bases; nucleotides not matched to a gene: 6. Variable domain in full (rest from reference TRBV5-1 and TRBJ2-7): KAGVTQTPRYLIKTRGQQVTLSCSPISGHRSVSWYQQTPGQGLQFLFEYFSETQRNKGNFPGRFSGRQFSNSRSEMNVSTLELGDSALYLCASSFWTSGRFTYEQYFGPGTRLTVT.

The genes are TRBV24-1 and TRBJ2-7; 7 bases line up with TRBD1. The V gene end was trimmed by 7 bases and the J gene end by 3 bases; junction bases not matched to a gene: 2. CDR1 and CDR2 from the germline V gene are KGHDR and SFDVKD. CDR3 length: 12 amino acids. The DNA of the CDR3 is TGTGCCACCAGGGGACAGATCTACGAGCAGTACTTC. Its protein product is CATRGQIYEQYF.

At least ten counts were recorded for this clonotype. The chain couples TRBV4-1 to TRBJ2-5; 7 bases are shared with TRBD2. Germline CDR1 and CDR2: MGHRA and YSYEKL. The ends lost 0 bases at V and 4 bases at J; junction bases unmatched: 11. The CDR3 runs to 17 residues. The CDR3 DNA sequence: TGCGCCAGCAGCCAAGAGGGGAGAGCGGGGCGGGGAGAGACCCAGTACTTC. Its protein is CASSQEGRAGRGETQYF.

This clonotype came up a few times. The V call is TRBV28, the J call TRBJ2-7; D gene uncertain. Germline assignment: CDR1 MDHEN and CDR2 SYDVKM. This CDR3 region has 14 residues. The germline V and J ends were trimmed by 7 bases and 4 bases, with 17 bases remaining between them. The CDR3 region has the DNA TGTGCCAGCACACCCCGGGCTTCGCGGTACGAGCAGTACTTC. This codes for CASTPRASRYEQYF.

The table lists this clonotype with many counts. V gene TRBV4-3 combines with J gene TRBJ2-1; 11 bases are shared with TRBD2. The CDR3 covers 18 residues. V trimming: 5 bases; J trimming: 3 bases; junction bases outside the gene matches: 12. Germline V lookup: CDR1 LGHNA, CDR2 YSLEER. In DNA form, the CDR3 reads TGCGCCAGCAGCAAAGGGGCCCGGGGGACTAGCGGCTACAATGAGCAGTTCTTC. This encodes CASSKGARGTSGYNEQFF.

This clonotype was detected a few times. The CDR3, as DNA: TGTGCCAGCAGTTTAAGTTTGGAGAGGTTCTTC. Translated: CASSLSLERFF. The V and J genes are TRBV28 and TRBJ2-1; D unresolved. The V gene lost 2 bases and the J gene lost 15 bases, with 11 bases spanning the gap. From germline, CDR1 is MDHEN and CDR2 SYDVKM. There are 11 residues in the CDR3.